The T cell receptor (beta chain) under discussion was sequenced for a study of blood T cell repertoires in COVID-19. Overall study: PBMCs, B-cell-depleted T cells, or T cells were the source of the cDNA or gDNA that made up the material.

Libraries were prepared by immunoSEQ multiplex PCR; TCRdb keeps only in-frame clonotypes and omits some of them. The repertoire holds 350,000 or so clones, almost 90% seen once, with approximately 1% in the top ten. Participant ages covered about 18 to 100 years across 24 US areas. Which cohort a participant joined came from the clinical history participants gave. The source of this sequence is a woman in her twenties or thirties who had been exposed to COVID-19. Sequenced input: PBMCs or T cells enriched from blood (not recorded which).

CDR3 sequence reads: CASSLDPGGKGNEQFF. The CDR3 coding sequence is TGCGCCAGCAGCTTGGACCCGGGCGGGAAGGGCAATGAGCAGTTCTTC. V usage is TRBV5-1 and J usage is TRBJ2-1, with D perhaps TRBD2 (6 bases). Germline-derived CDR1 and CDR2 are SGHRS and YFSETQ. Trimming took off 0 bases at V and 6 bases at J, with 16 bases between the two ends. This CDR3 contains 16 residues. Using reference TRBV5-1 and TRBJ2-1 for the parts outside the CDR3, the full variable domain is KAGVTQTPRYLIKTRGQQVTLSCSPISGHRSVSWYQQTPGQGLQFLFEYFSETQRNKGNFPGRFSGRQFSNSRSEMNVSTLELGDSALYLCASSLDPGGKGNEQFFGPGTRLTVL.